The source of this TCR beta chain is a study of blood T cell repertoires in COVID-19. The CDR3 loop spans 15 amino acids. The germline gives CDR1 SGHVS, CDR2 FQNEAQ. The germline V and J ends were trimmed by 0 bases and 7 bases, with 10 bases remaining between them. Profiling relied on immunoSEQ multiplex PCR, and the TCRdb table lists in-frame clones only, not all of them. The table has 110,000 to 150,000 clones, roughly 86% seen once. The receptor's source is a woman aged 55-69 years with acute or convalescent COVID-19. The chain has TRBV7-8 and TRBJ1-6, with D possibly TRBD1 on 5 matching bases. Sequencing was carried out using peripheral blood. CDR3 in amino acids: CASSLAVDINSPLHF. The CDR3 region has the DNA TGTGCCAGCAGCTTAGCTGTGGACATCAATTCACCCCTCCACTTT.